Listed below are T cell receptor beta chains from one sample, sequenced in a study of cytomegalovirus exposure and HLA in healthy donors. Sequencing was performed with immunoSEQ multiplex PCR; in TCRdb, only in-frame clones are kept and a portion is missing. The sample carries about 85,000 clones, approximately 80% recorded once. Sequencing was carried out using PBMCs. The receptor set was obtained from a woman aged 50 to 60 in good health and CMV-seropositive. Both conserved end residues are part of each CDR3. A D gene is named only where the DNA matches it firmly. Size is stated for part of the rows, as once, few or many counts, or as a class when the clone is expanded.

V	J	size	D	DNA	CDR3
TRBV2	TRBJ2-1	NA	NA	TGTGCCAGCAGTGCCTTTTTGGGAGACAATGAGCAGTTCTTC	CASSAFLGDNEQFF
TRBV7-2	TRBJ2-7	NA	NA	TGTGCCAGCAGCTTAGCTTTAGCAGTACAATACGAGCAGTACTTC	CASSLALAVQYEQYF
TRBV29-1	TRBJ1-2	few	NA	TGCAGCGTTGTAGGGAGCGGTGGCTACACCTTC	CSVVGSGGYTF
TRBV6-1	TRBJ1-4	NA	NA	TGTGCCAGCAGTGAAAAAAGCGCCGGTAATGAAAAACTGTTTTTT	CASSEKSAGNEKLFF
TRBV4-1	TRBJ1-4	NA	NA	TGCGCCAGCAGCCAAACCATCCTGTCTCGGGCAACTAATGAAAAACTGTTTTTT	CASSQTILSRATNEKLFF
TRBV5-1	TRBJ2-1	NA	TRBD2	TGCGCCAGTACCTCGGGGACTAGCGGGCCCAATGAGCAGTTCTTC	CASTSGTSGPNEQFF
TRBV5-4	TRBJ1-2	few	NA	TGTGCCAGCAGCTTGGACGGGGGGGCGCGGGGCTACACCTTC	CASSLDGGARGYTF
TRBV2	TRBJ2-5	NA	NA	TGTGCCAGCAGTGAAGCGGGCGGGGGCCGGGGGACCCAGTACTTC	CASSEAGGGRGTQYF
TRBV19	TRBJ1-1	NA	NA	TGTGCCAGTAGTGTGGGAGCCAGGACTTCTTTCTTT	CASSVGARTSFF
TRBV10-3	TRBJ2-2	NA	TRBD2	TGTGCCATCAGGGGGGGGGAGGGACTAACGAACACCGGGGAGCTGTTTTTT	CAIRGGEGLTNTGELFF
TRBV6-1	TRBJ2-4	NA	NA	TGTGCCAGCAGTAAAGACATCAACCCCAAAAACATTCAGTACTTC	CASSKDINPKNIQYF
TRBV5-4	TRBJ1-2	NA	TRBD1	TGTGCCAGCAGCTTGGGGCGGCAGGGGGCTCCGGGAGGCTACACCTTC	CASSLGRQGAPGGYTF
TRBV7-3	TRBJ1-1	once	NA	TGTGCCAGCAGCCCGACAGCCATGAACACTGAAGCTTTCTTT	CASSPTAMNTEAFF
TRBV5-1	TRBJ2-2	NA	NA	TGCGCCAGCAGCTTGAGGGGCAGGAACACCGGGGAGCTGTTTTTT	CASSLRGRNTGELFF
TRBV7-7	TRBJ2-2	NA	TRBD2	TGTGCTAGCAGCCCCCCGGGGGGGGCCAATACCGGGGAGCTGTTTTTT	CASSPPGGANTGELFF
TRBV7-9	TRBJ1-1	NA	TRBD1	TGTGCCAGCAGCTTACAGGGGGGGAACACTGAAGCTTTCTTT	CASSLQGGNTEAFF
TRBV18	TRBJ2-3	NA	TRBD2	TGTGCCAGCTCGTCTCAACTAGCGGGGGGGACAGATACGCAGTATTTT	CASSSQLAGGTDTQYF
TRBV5-8	TRBJ1-2	NA	NA	TGTGCCAGCAGCCGCCCTTTCCGGCGGAGGGAGGAAGGCTACACCTTC	CASSRPFRRREEGYTF
TRBV5-6	TRBJ1-2	once	NA	TGTGCCAGCAGCCCAACTCCGGGACTTAGAGGGGGCTACACCTTC	CASSPTPGLRGGYTF
TRBV27	TRBJ1-6	NA	NA	TGTGCCAGCAGTATGGCGTTGCGACTGAATTCACCCCTCCACTTT	CASSMALRLNSPLHF
TRBV30	TRBJ1-1	NA	TRBD1	TGTGCCTGGATGGGACAGATGAACACTGAAGCTTTCTTT	CAWMGQMNTEAFF